This TCR beta chain was recovered during a study of blood T cell repertoires in COVID-19. Study-wide context: COVID-19 samples from acute and convalescent phases originated in the United States, Italy and Spain. T cells, B-cell-depleted T cells, or PBMCs supplied cDNA or gDNA.

Seattle's cohort entered during active infection and was followed longitudinally. Authors' methods: It was from reference gene primer amplification that nucleated cell counts were estimated. Only in-frame clones appear in the TCRdb table, and some are missing; sequencing was by immunoSEQ multiplex PCR. V and J calls plus clone size are reproduced from that table; the DNA served to infer D and trimming. The sample yields around 160,000 clones, roughly 85% seen once. The CDR3 has 15 amino acids. V gave up 3 bases and J gave up 5 bases, with 14 bases separating them. Germline values: CDR1 MNHNS, CDR2 SASEGT.

The TCR comes from a woman in her sixties or seventies with COVID-19, enrolled during active disease. The sample consisted of peripheral blood. The rearrangement joins TRBV6-1 to TRBJ1-5; D ambiguous. Here the CDR3 DNA reads TGTGCCAGCAGTGATGGCACCCCGGGTTATCAGCCCCAGCATTTT. This translates into CASSDGTPGYQPQHF.